Each of the 31 T cell receptor beta chains below was sequenced from the same sample in a study of graft-versus-host responses after intestinal transplantation. These receptors' antigens are unknown. Profiling relied on immunoSEQ multiplex PCR, and the TCRdb table lists in-frame clones only, not all of them. This sample carries more than 100,000 clones, 90% to 95% of them seen once, and the ten largest clones take around 3.3%. The starting material was unstimulated CD8+ T cells sorted from spleen or lymph node cells, obtained before intestinal transplant. Receptors originate from a human donor who received an intestinal transplant.

The chain links TRBV5-5 to TRBJ2-5; the match to TRBD1 covers 8 bases. The J call is in doubt because the DNA end fits TRBJ2-7 better. CDR3 length equals 18 residues. Looked up from germline, CDR1 is SGHKS and CDR2 is YYEKEE (reference sequence). The CDR3 bases are TGTGCCAGCAGCGCTGAAAGTAGCTTTGCAGGGGGCCCCAACGAGCAGTACTTC. It translates to CASSAESSFAGGPNEQYF.

V usage is TRBV7-9 and J usage is TRBJ2-1; D perhaps matches TRBD1 (6 bases). Germline CDR1 SEHNR, CDR2 FQNEAQ (reference sequence). V was trimmed by 0 bases and J by 5 bases, leaving 14 bases between them. CDR3 length: 16 residues. CDR3 sequence reads: CASSLAAGAPNNEQFF. The DNA for the CDR3 is TGTGCCAGCAGCTTAGCAGCAGGGGCCCCTAACAATGAGCAGTTCTTC.

This chain connects TRBV5-5 to TRBJ2-7; 8 positions match TRBD2. V shed 4 bases, J shed 2 bases, and the junction held 8 bases outside the gene matches. This CDR3 contains 15 residues. CDR1 and CDR2 from the germline V gene are SGHKS and YYEKEE (reference sequence). The CDR3 loop reads CASSLTGTRAYEQYF. CDR3 DNA sequence: TGTGCCAGCAGCCTAACCGGGACTAGGGCCTACGAGCAGTACTTC.

This clone has a handful of counts. V is TRBV19 and J is TRBJ1-1; the D is unclear. The germline gives CDR1 LNHDA, CDR2 SQIVND (reference sequence). The CDR3 extends over 14 amino acids. The V end lost 0 bases, the J end lost 7 bases, and 12 bases lay between the germline ends. The CDR3 region has the DNA TGTGCCAGTAGTATAGATCTATTAGGAGTTGAAGCTTTCTTT. Protein sequence: CASSIDLLGVEAFF.

The CDR3 nucleotides are TGTGCCAGCAGCCTTGTCGCCCAGGGATCCGGAGCGACCCAGTACTTC. This gives the protein CASSLVAQGSGATQYF. J is TRBJ2-5 and V is TRBV5-4, with a weak D call TRBD1 (5 bases). The CDR3 has 16 amino acids. V was pared by 4 bases and J by 7 bases, with 23 bases between. The V gene's germline CDR1 is SGHNT and CDR2 YYREEE (reference sequence). Full variable domain (missing parts from reference TRBV5-4 and TRBJ2-5): ETGVTQSPTHLIKTRGQQVTLRCSSQSGHNTVSWYQQALGQGPQFIFQYYREEENGRGNFPPRFSGLQFPNYSSELNVNALELDDSALYLCASSLVAQGSGATQYFGPGTRLLVL.

V is TRBV6-4 and J is TRBJ2-7, with D unresolved. The V end lost 0 bases, the J end lost 0 bases, and 12 bases lay between the germline ends. CDR1 is MRHNA, CDR2 SNTAGT, per germline. The CDR3 runs 16 residues. In DNA form, the CDR3 reads TGTGCCAGCAGTGACTCTGTCGACATACACTCCTACGAGCAGTACTTC. Translating gives CASSDSVDIHSYEQYF.

The chain couples TRBV27 to TRBJ1-4; TRBD1 matches 12 bases. Losses at the gene ends were 3 bases for V and 6 bases for J; bases not matched to a gene: 8. The CDR3 loop spans 17 amino acids. Germline V lookup: CDR1 MNHEY, CDR2 SMNVEV (reference sequence). This CDR3 reads CASSLSRDRGLDEKLFF. The CDR3 bases are TGTGCCAGCAGTTTGTCCCGGGACAGGGGGCTTGATGAAAAACTGTTTTTT.

This clone was seen just once. CDR3 in DNA: TGTGCCACCAGCAGGTGGGGATATGAGCAGTTCTTC. As protein: CATSRWGYEQFF. J is TRBJ2-1 and V is TRBV15; D gene unclear. The CDR3 has 12 residues. V lost 3 bases, J lost 8 bases, and 8 bases lay in between. CDR1 LNHNV and CDR2 YYDKDF come from the germline V gene (reference sequence).

The J gene is TRBJ2-7, the V gene TRBV9; D may be TRBD1 or TRBD2 (6 bases each). V lost 4 bases, J lost 6 bases, and 20 bases lay in between. CDR1 SGDLS and CDR2 YYNGEE come from the germline V gene. The CDR3 is 15 amino acids. The CDR3 bases are TGTGCCAGCAGCCCAGGGGACTTCCCTCACCCCGAGCAGTACTTC. This encodes CASSPGDFPHPEQYF.

The chain employs TRBV4-3 and TRBJ2-5; 10 nucleotides line up with TRBD1. The CDR3 contains 15 residues. Unmatched junction bases numbered 7, after V lost 4 bases and J lost 5 bases. Germline values: CDR1 LGHNA, CDR2 YSLEER. CDR3 sequence: CASSPGTGVRETQYF. The DNA for the CDR3 is TGCGCCAGCAGCCCCGGGACAGGGGTAAGGGAGACCCAGTACTTC.

The J gene is TRBJ1-1, the V gene TRBV5-1; no firm D call. From germline, CDR1 is SGHRS and CDR2 YFSETQ. The CDR3 covers 13 residues. Trimming took off 2 bases at V and 4 bases at J, with 9 bases between the two ends. The DNA of the CDR3 is TGCGCCAGCAGCTTCCGGGCACTCACTGAAGCTTTCTTT. Its protein product is CASSFRALTEAFF.

This clone was counted a single time. The V gene is TRBV2, the J gene TRBJ2-2; 12 nucleotides match TRBD2. V lost 7 bases, J lost 5 bases, and 11 bases stayed unmatched. Germline V gene data show CDR1 as SNHLY and CDR2 as FYNNEI. The CDR3 consists of 17 residues. CDR3 nucleotide sequence: TGTGCCAGCACCCGACTAGCGGGAGAGTGGAAAACCGGGGAGCTGTTTTTT. Encoded protein: CASTRLAGEWKTGELFF.

The rearrangement joins TRBV18 to TRBJ1-5; D is unclear. CDR3 length equals 15 residues. Trimming stripped 4 bases from V and 2 bases from J, with 12 bases between. CDR1 and CDR2 from the germline V gene are KGHSH and LQKENI. In DNA form, the CDR3 reads TGTGCCAGCTCACGCGGCCAACGGGGCAATCAGCCCCAGCATTTT. It is translated as CASSRGQRGNQPQHF.

The chain joins TRBV9 to TRBJ2-3; D remains unclear. Trimming stripped 3 bases from V and 0 bases from J, with 5 bases between. This CDR3 is 13 amino acids long. Germline-derived CDR1 and CDR2 are SGDLS and YYNGEE. CDR3 in DNA: TGTGCCAGCAGCGCGCACAGCACAGATACGCAGTATTTT. Translated, it gives CASSAHSTDTQYF.

The CDR3 DNA reads TGTGCCAGCAGCTTAGCTGGACTCCCTTCCTACGAGCAGTACTTC. This sequence encodes CASSLAGLPSYEQYF. The rearrangement uses TRBV7-2 and TRBJ2-7; D perhaps matches TRBD2 (5 bases). The CDR3 has 15 residues. Trimming pared 0 bases from V and 1 base from J, leaving 10 bases between. Germline assignment: CDR1 SGHTA and CDR2 FQGNSA.

The rearrangement joins TRBV2 to TRBJ2-3, with TRBD2 matching over 9 bases. This CDR3 region has 16 residues. V dropped 6 bases and J dropped 1; count of bases not matched to a gene: 8. Per the germline V gene, CDR1 is SNHLY and CDR2 is FYNNEI. CDR3 coding DNA: TGTGCCAGCAGCGGATATAGCGGGAGCCGCACAGATACGCAGTATTTT. This codes for CASSGYSGSRTDTQYF.

The genes are TRBV6-5 and TRBJ2-1, with 8 bases aligning to TRBD1. Germline values: CDR1 MNHEY, CDR2 SVGAGI. This CDR3 is 14 amino acids long. V gave up 5 bases and J gave up 3 bases; unmatched junction bases: 3. CDR3 coding DNA: TGTGCCAGCAGTCAGACAGGGGTCTACAATGAGCAGTTCTTC. Translating it yields CASSQTGVYNEQFF.

This clone appeared a single time. Here the CDR3 reads CASSQEQYSNQPQHF. CDR3 in DNA: TGCGCCAGCAGCCAAGAACAGTATAGCAATCAGCCCCAGCATTTT. The V and J genes are TRBV4-1 and TRBJ1-5; D is unclear. The CDR3 loop spans 15 amino acids. The V and J ends lost 0 bases and 0 bases respectively, with 6 bases between them. Germline V lookup: CDR1 MGHRA, CDR2 YSYEKL.

The gene calls are TRBV7-6 and TRBJ2-7; 11 bases fit TRBD1. Per germline, CDR1 SGHVS and CDR2 FNYEAQ. Trimming cost V 5 bases and J 6 bases; bases outside gene matches: 9. The CDR3 covers 15 residues. CDR3 coding DNA: TGTGCCAGCAGCCCAACACCCGGGACAGGGGGCGAGCAGTACTTC. It translates to CASSPTPGTGGEQYF. Combining the CDR3 with reference TRBV7-6 and TRBJ2-7 gives the whole variable domain GAGVSQSPRYKVTKRGQDVALRCDPISGHVSLYWYRQALGQGPEFLTYFNYEAQQDKSGLPNDRFSAERPEGSISTLTIQRTEQRDSAMYRCASSPTPGTGGEQYFGPGTRLTVT.

The chain joins TRBV6-1 to TRBJ1-2; D might be TRBD1 (5 bases). This CDR3 region has 16 residues. V lost 2 bases and J 0 bases, leaving 13 bases between the germline ends. Germline lookup yields CDR1 MNHNS and CDR2 SASEGT. The CDR3 spells CASSEFVGATNYGYTF. CDR3 sequence (DNA): TGTGCCAGCAGTGAATTTGTAGGGGCCACTAACTATGGCTACACCTTC.

The V gene is TRBV5-1, the J gene TRBJ2-1; the D gene is possibly TRBD2 (7 bases). Trimming cost V 2 bases and J 8 bases, with 11 bases left between them. Per germline, CDR1 SGHRS and CDR2 YFSETQ. This CDR3 is 13 amino acids long. CDR3 sequence reads: CASSLGGADEQFF. In DNA, the CDR3 is TGCGCCAGCAGCTTAGGGGGGGCCGATGAGCAGTTCTTC.

V gene TRBV5-1 combines with J gene TRBJ2-7; D may be TRBD1 (6 bases). The CDR3 has 14 amino acids. V was cut by 3 bases and J by 2 bases, with 12 bases left in between. The germline CDR1 and CDR2 sequences are SGHRS and YFSETQ. The CDR3, as DNA: TGCGCCAGCAGCTGGGCGGACAGACCCTACGAGCAGTACTTC. Translation gives CASSWADRPYEQYF.

V gene TRBV9 combines with J gene TRBJ1-5; D gene unclear. Germline V gene data show CDR1 as SGDLS and CDR2 as YYNGEE. Trimming took 4 bases from V and 2 from J, leaving 13 bases between them. This CDR3 spans 15 amino acids. DNA for the CDR3: TGTGCCAGCAGCCCCGACGACTGGGGCAATCAGCCCCAGCATTTT. Translated: CASSPDDWGNQPQHF.

CDR3 protein: CATSRPTATSESSYNEQFF. In nucleotides, the CDR3 is TGTGCCACCAGCAGGCCCACCGCCACTAGCGAAAGCTCCTACAATGAGCAGTTCTTC. This chain uses TRBV15 with TRBJ2-1; 7 bases align to TRBD2. In germline, CDR1 is LNHNV, CDR2 YYDKDF (reference sequence). This CDR3 contains 19 residues. The trim removed 3 bases at V and 0 bases at J, leaving 14 bases unmatched.

V usage is TRBV7-2 and J usage is TRBJ2-7, with TRBD1 matching 9 bases. The CDR3 runs to 14 residues. Per the germline V gene, CDR1 is SGHTA and CDR2 is FQGNSA. The ends lost 5 bases at V and 1 base at J; junction bases unmatched: 3. Written as DNA, the CDR3 is TGTGCCAGCAGCACCGGGACAGGGTCCTACGAGCAGTACTTC. It encodes CASSTGTGSYEQYF.

The chain links TRBV13 to TRBJ2-1, with no clear D. Deletions cut 4 bases from V and 9 bases from J, with 10 bases between. The CDR3 length is 12 residues. CDR1 and CDR2 from the germline V gene are PRHDT and FYEKMQ (reference sequence). CDR3 protein: CASSSLRSEQFF. In DNA form, the CDR3 reads TGTGCCAGCAGCTCCCTCCGGAGTGAGCAGTTCTTC.

The chain has TRBV6-1 and TRBJ2-1, with no clear D. The CDR3 extends over 15 amino acids. Germline CDR1 and CDR2: MNHNS and SASEGT. V was pared by 2 bases and J by 6 bases, with 14 bases between. As DNA, the CDR3 is TGTGCCAGCAGTGAACCGGGTTTCAGGAGCAATGAGCAGTTCTTC. Its protein is CASSEPGFRSNEQFF.

The chain carries TRBV6-5 and TRBJ1-4; unclear D gene. The CDR3 is 14 amino acids. Trimming took 5 bases from V and 7 from J, leaving 14 bases between them. In germline, CDR1 is MNHEY, CDR2 SVGAGI. This CDR3 reads CASSPGPAGEKLFF. The CDR3 coding sequence is TGTGCCAGCAGTCCCGGACCCGCGGGTGAAAAACTGTTTTTT.

The chain employs TRBV19 and TRBJ2-3; 8 bases match TRBD2. This CDR3 is built from 15 residues. The ends lost 3 bases at V and 6 bases at J; junction bases unmatched: 8. Germline-derived CDR1 and CDR2 are LNHDA and SQIVND (reference sequence). CDR3 in amino acids: CASSITSGAGDTQYF. CDR3 in DNA: TGTGCCAGTAGTATCACTAGCGGCGCGGGGGATACGCAGTATTTT. Variable domain in full (rest from reference TRBV19 and TRBJ2-3): DGGITQSPKYLFRKEGQNVTLSCEQNLNHDAMYWYRQDPGQGLRLIYYSQIVNDFQKGDIAEGYSVSREKKESFPLTVTSAQKNPTAFYLCASSITSGAGDTQYFGPGTRLTVL.

With respect to this clone: This sample also contains other DNA sequences that code for the same CDR3. The chain couples TRBV28 to TRBJ2-1; tentative D call: TRBD2 (6 bases). This CDR3 comprises 15 residues. Trimming shortened V by 3 bases and J by 8 bases, and 17 bases separated the two germline ends. Per the germline V gene, CDR1 is MDHEN and CDR2 is SYDVKM. The CDR3 loop is CASSLRLVELDEQFF. Here the CDR3 DNA reads TGTGCCAGCAGTTTGAGACTAGTAGAACTCGATGAGCAGTTCTTC.

J is TRBJ2-5 and V is TRBV27, with D perhaps matching TRBD1 (8 bases). Trimming took off 2 bases at V and 3 bases at J, with 19 bases between the two ends. This CDR3 is built from 17 residues. CDR1 is MNHEY, CDR2 SMNVEV, per germline (reference sequence). CDR3: CASSLAGGAGVEETQYF. CDR3 nucleotides: TGTGCCAGCAGTTTAGCAGGGGGCGCGGGGGTAGAAGAGACCCAGTACTTC.